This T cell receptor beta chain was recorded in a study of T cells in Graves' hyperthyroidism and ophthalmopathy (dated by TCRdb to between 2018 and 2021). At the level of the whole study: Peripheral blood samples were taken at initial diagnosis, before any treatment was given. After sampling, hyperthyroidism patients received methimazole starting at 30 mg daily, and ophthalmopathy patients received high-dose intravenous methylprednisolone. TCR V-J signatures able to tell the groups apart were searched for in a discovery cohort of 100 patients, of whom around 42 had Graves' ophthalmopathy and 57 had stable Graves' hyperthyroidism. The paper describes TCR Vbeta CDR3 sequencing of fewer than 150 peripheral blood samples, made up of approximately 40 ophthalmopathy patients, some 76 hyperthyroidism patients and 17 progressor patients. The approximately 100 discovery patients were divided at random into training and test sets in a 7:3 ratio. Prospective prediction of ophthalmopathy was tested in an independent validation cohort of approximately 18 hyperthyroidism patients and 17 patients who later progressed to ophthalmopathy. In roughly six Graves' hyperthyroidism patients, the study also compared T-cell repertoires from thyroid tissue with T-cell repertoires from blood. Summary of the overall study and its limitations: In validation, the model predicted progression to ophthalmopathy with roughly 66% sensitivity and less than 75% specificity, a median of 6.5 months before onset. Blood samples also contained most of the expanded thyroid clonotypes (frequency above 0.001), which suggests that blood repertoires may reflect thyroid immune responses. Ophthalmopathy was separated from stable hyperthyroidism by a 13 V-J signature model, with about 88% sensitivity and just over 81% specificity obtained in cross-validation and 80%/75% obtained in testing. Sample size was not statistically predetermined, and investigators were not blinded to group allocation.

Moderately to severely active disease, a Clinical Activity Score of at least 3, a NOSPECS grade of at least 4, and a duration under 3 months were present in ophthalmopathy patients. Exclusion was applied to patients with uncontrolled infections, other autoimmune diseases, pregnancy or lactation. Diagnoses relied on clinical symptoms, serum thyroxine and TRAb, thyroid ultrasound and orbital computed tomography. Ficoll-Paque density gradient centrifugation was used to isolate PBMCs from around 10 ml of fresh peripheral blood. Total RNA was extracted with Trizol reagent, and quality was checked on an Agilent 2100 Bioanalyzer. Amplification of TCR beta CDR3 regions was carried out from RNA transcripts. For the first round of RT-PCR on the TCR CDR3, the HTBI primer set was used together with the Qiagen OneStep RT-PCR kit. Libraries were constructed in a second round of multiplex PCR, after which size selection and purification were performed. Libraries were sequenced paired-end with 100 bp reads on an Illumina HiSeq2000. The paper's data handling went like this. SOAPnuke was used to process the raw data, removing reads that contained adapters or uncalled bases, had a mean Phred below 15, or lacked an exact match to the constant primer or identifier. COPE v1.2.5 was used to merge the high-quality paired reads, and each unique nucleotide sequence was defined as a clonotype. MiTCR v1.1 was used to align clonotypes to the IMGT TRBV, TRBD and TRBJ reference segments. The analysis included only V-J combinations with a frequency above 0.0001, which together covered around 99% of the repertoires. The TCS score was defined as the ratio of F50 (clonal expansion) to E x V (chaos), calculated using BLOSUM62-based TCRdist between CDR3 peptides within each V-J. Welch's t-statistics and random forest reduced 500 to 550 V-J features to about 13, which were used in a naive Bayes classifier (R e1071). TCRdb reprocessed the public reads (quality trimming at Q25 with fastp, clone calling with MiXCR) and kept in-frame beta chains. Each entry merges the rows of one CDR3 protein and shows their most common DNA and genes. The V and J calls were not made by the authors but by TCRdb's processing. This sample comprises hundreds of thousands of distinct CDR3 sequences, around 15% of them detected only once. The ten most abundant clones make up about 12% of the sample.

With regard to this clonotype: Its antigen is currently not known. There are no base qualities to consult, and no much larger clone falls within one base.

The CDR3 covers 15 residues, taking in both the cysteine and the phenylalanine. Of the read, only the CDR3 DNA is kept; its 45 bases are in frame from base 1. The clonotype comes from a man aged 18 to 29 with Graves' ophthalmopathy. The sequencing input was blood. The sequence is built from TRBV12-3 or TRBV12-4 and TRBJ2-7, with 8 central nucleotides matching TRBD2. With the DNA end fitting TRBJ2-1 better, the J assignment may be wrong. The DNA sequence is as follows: TGTGCCAGCAGCCAAGGAACGGGAGGGACCTACGAGCAGTTCTTC. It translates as CASSQGTGGTYEQFF.